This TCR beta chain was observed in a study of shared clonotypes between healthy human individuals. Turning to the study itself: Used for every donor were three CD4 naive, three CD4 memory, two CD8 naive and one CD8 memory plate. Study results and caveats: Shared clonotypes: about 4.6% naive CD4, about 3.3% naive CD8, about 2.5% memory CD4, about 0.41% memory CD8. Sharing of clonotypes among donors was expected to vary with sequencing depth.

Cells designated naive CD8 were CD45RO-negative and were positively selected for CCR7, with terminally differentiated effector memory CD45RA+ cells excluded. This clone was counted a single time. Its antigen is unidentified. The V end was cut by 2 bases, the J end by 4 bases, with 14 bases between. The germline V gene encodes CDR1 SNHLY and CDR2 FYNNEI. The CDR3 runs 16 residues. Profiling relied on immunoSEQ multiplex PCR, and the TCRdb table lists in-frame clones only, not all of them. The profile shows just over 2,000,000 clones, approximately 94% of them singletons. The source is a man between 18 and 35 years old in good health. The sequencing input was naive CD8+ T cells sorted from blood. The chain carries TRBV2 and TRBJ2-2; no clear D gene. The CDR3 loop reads CASSESLGYGTGELFF. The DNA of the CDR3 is TGTGCCAGCAGTGAAAGTCTGGGGTATGGCACCGGGGAGCTGTTTTTT.